This T cell receptor (beta chain) derives from a study of blood T cell repertoires in COVID-19. This clone was observed a handful of times. Assay used: immunoSEQ multiplex PCR; TCRdb lists only in-frame clones, some missing. The sample shows more than 130,000 clones, roughly 86% of them seen only once. This receptor was obtained from a man aged 45-65 years with active or convalescent COVID-19. The sample consisted of peripheral blood.

DNA of the CDR3: TGTGCCATCAGTGAGAGCGGGAGACGGGCCAAAAACATTCAGTACTTC. Translated: CAISESGRRAKNIQYF. The chain carries TRBV10-3 and TRBJ2-4; TRBD2 matches at 8 bases. V shed 2 bases, J shed 1 base, and the junction held 4 bases outside the gene matches. The germline CDR1 and CDR2 sequences are ENHRY and SYGVKD. This CDR3 contains 16 residues.